This TCR beta chain was identified in a study of T cell responses to AZD1222 COVID-19 vaccine. Whole-study findings and limits: Reports say nearly half of spike-specific TCRs go after unmutated variant regions. Researchers took repertoire samples only after the peak T cell response had come.

This clone appeared once. The target antigen is unknown. Trimming removed 8 bases from V and 7 bases from J; junction bases left unmatched: 8. The CDR3 is 14 residues long. Per the germline V gene, CDR1 is MDHEN and CDR2 is SYDVKM. The study pooled second doses at about 4 or about 12 weeks. Using immunoSEQ multiplex PCR, the repertoire was profiled, and TCRdb retains in-frame clones only, with some absent. This sample has tens of thousands of clones, with nearly 90% found just once. The clonotype was recovered from an adult who received the AZD1222 COVID-19 vaccine. The J gene is TRBJ2-2, the V gene TRBV28, with TRBD1 matching over 9 bases. Sequenced material: peripheral blood, taken 28 days after the second AZD1222 dose. The CDR3 DNA sequence: TGTGCCAGCGGGAGGACAGGGGTAGTCGGGGAGCTGTTTTTT. Encoded protein: CASGRTGVVGELFF.